A selection of T cell receptor beta chains follows, all from one sample in a study of response to subunit inactivated influenza vaccine. TCRdb independently ran MiXCR on the RT-PCR reads; one entry per CDR3 protein. The sample carries around 710,000 distinct CDR3 sequences, roughly 13% recorded once. Specimen: PBMCs from blood, collected around 15 days before vaccination. The receptors come from a man aged 45 to 65 who received an inactivated influenza vaccine. The CDR3 runs from the conserved cysteine through the conserved F or W. D genes are given only for firm matches. The size entry is marked missing in some rows and otherwise reads once, few, many or a size class.

d_gene: TRBD2; j_gene: TRBJ2-5; v_gene: TRBV5-1; abundance: -; CDR3aa: CASSLASGGPNGETQYF; CDR3nt: TGCGCCAGCAGCTTGGCCAGCGGGGGCCCCAACGGGGAGACCCAGTACTTC
d_gene: TRBD1; j_gene: TRBJ2-7; v_gene: TRBV7-9; abundance: -; CDR3aa: CASGQGTYEQYF; CDR3nt: TGTGCCAGCGGACAGGGGACCTACGAGCAGTACTTC
d_gene: -; j_gene: TRBJ1-6; v_gene: TRBV2; abundance: -; CDR3aa: CATSDSGSYNSPLHF; CDR3nt: TGTGCCACGTCCGACTCGGGCTCCTATAATTCACCCCTCCACTTT
d_gene: TRBD1; j_gene: TRBJ2-3; v_gene: TRBV20-1; abundance: few; CDR3aa: CSAYDRGSSRSDTQYF; CDR3nt: TGCAGTGCTTACGACAGGGGGTCCAGCAGGTCAGATACGCAGTATTTT
d_gene: -; j_gene: TRBJ2-1; v_gene: TRBV6-2/TRBV6-3; abundance: few; CDR3aa: CASSYYGYNEQFF; CDR3nt: TGTGCCAGCAGTTATTACGGCTACAATGAGCAGTTCTTC
d_gene: TRBD2; j_gene: TRBJ2-4; v_gene: TRBV6-2/TRBV6-3; abundance: few; CDR3aa: CASRTLRTSGRVYIQYF; CDR3nt: TGTGCCAGCAGGACACTCCGGACTAGCGGGAGGGTATACATTCAGTACTTC
d_gene: TRBD2; j_gene: TRBJ2-1; v_gene: TRBV28; abundance: few; CDR3aa: CASSFWAGGYNEQFF; CDR3nt: TGTGCCAGCAGTTTTTGGGCGGGGGGCTACAATGAGCAGTTCTTC
d_gene: -; j_gene: TRBJ1-2; v_gene: TRBV7-9; abundance: few; CDR3aa: CASSLYTERNYGYTF; CDR3nt: TGTGCCAGCAGCTTATATACGGAAAGAAACTATGGCTACACCTTC
d_gene: -; j_gene: TRBJ1-1; v_gene: TRBV29-1; abundance: -; CDR3aa: CSGWTSLNTEAFF; CDR3nt: TGCAGCGGATGGACATCCCTGAACACTGAAGCTTTCTTT
d_gene: -; j_gene: TRBJ1-5; v_gene: TRBV7-9; abundance: few; CDR3aa: CASSPGRAGEPQHF; CDR3nt: TGTGCCAGCAGCCCCGGACGGGCTGGTGAGCCCCAGCATTTT
d_gene: -; j_gene: TRBJ2-3; v_gene: TRBV6-5; abundance: -; CDR3aa: CASSYRDMTDTQYF; CDR3nt: TGTGCCAGCAGTTACAGGGACATGACAGATACGCAGTATTTT
d_gene: TRBD1; j_gene: TRBJ1-4; v_gene: TRBV12-3/TRBV12-4; abundance: many; CDR3aa: CASYRGGLGEKLFF; CDR3nt: TGTGCCAGTTACAGGGGAGGTCTAGGAGAAAAACTGTTTTTT
d_gene: TRBD1; j_gene: TRBJ1-2; v_gene: TRBV20-1; abundance: -; CDR3aa: CSGGAGNRDSYGYTF; CDR3nt: TGCAGTGGGGGGGCGGGAAACCGGGACAGCTATGGCTACACCTTC
d_gene: -; j_gene: TRBJ1-5; v_gene: TRBV20-1; abundance: few; CDR3aa: CSASPPAGSNQPQHF; CDR3nt: TGCAGTGCTAGTCCCCCTGCGGGGAGCAATCAGCCCCAGCATTTT
d_gene: -; j_gene: TRBJ2-7; v_gene: TRBV7-9; abundance: -; CDR3aa: CASSSIHEQYF; CDR3nt: TGTGCCAGCAGCTCCATCCACGAGCAGTACTTC
d_gene: TRBD1; j_gene: TRBJ1-2; v_gene: TRBV20-1; abundance: few; CDR3aa: CMGLTGQGNYGYTF; CDR3nt: TGCATGGGGCTCACGGGACAGGGGAACTATGGCTACACCTTC
d_gene: -; j_gene: TRBJ1-5; v_gene: TRBV6-6; abundance: few; CDR3aa: CASSDGLGQPQHF; CDR3nt: TGTGCCAGCAGTGATGGACTCGGTCAGCCCCAGCATTTT
d_gene: -; j_gene: TRBJ1-1; v_gene: TRBV29-1; abundance: -; CDR3aa: CSVIRVRGTEAFF; CDR3nt: TGCAGCGTGATCCGGGTCCGAGGCACTGAAGCTTTCTTT